The sample holds a few counts of the clone carrying this TCR beta chain. Its specificity is not known. TCRdb re-called the 5' RACE reads through MiXCR, storing one row per CDR3 protein. The table has a few hundred thousand distinct CDR3 sequences, approximately 13% seen once. This sample was included in a study of identical twins. General study results and limits: Monozygotic twins shared more out-of-frame TCR alpha than recombination models predicted. High-abundance cord blood beta clonotypes had fewer insertions; memory repertoires showed none.

This sample was shared with a second study, whose subject was yellow fever vaccine responses in identical twins.

The receptor was derived from a young woman in good health. Sequenced material: CD8+ T cells sorted from blood.

CDR3 DNA sequence: TGTGCCAGCAGTCATCACAGGGAGGAGGATCAGCCCCAGCATTTT. Translated, it gives CASSHHREEDQPQHF. The chain combines TRBV12-3 or TRBV12-4 with TRBJ1-5; D might be TRBD1 (6 bases). Trimming stripped 5 bases from V and 5 bases from J, with 16 bases between. CDR3 length equals 15 residues.